This T cell receptor (beta chain) appears in the sequencing data of a study of cytomegalovirus exposure and HLA in healthy donors. Overall study: Falling in the Caucasian-associated ancestry cluster were 81% of approximately 410 genotyped donors.

The CDR3 contains 11 residues. The germline CDR1 and CDR2 sequences are SGHRS and YFSETQ. The PCR made use of 60 Vbeta and 13 Jbeta primers. TCRdb keeps only in-frame clones here, not all; method: immunoSEQ multiplex PCR. The data hold roughly 150,000 clones, with more than 70% observed a single time. On this clone: Antigen unknown.

Study results and limitations: CMV serostatus was the only recorded immune exposure for donors. In vitro assays verified that a few CMV-associated chains recognized CMV antigens specifically.

The clonotype originates from a male donor in good health and CMV-seronegative. Sequencing was performed on PBMCs. The V gene is TRBV5-1, the J gene TRBJ2-5; D uncertain. The closer fit of TRBJ2-7 to the DNA end suggests the J call may be wrong. CDR3 residues: CASSLDYEQYF. In DNA, the CDR3 is TGCGCCAGCAGCTTGGACTACGAGCAGTACTTC.